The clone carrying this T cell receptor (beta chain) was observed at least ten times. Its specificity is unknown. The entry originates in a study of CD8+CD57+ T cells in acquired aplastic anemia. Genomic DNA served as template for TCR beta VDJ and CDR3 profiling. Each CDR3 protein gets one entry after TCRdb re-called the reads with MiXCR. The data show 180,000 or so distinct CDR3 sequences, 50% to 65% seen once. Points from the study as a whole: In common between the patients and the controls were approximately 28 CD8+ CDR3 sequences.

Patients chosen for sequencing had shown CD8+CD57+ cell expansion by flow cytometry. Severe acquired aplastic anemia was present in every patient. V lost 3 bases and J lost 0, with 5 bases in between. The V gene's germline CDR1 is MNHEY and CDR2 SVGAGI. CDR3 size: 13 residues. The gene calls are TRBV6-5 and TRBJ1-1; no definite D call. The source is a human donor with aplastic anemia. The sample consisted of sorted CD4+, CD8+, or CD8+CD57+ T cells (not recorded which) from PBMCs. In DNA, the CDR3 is TGTGCCAGCAGTTATAGGTTGAACACTGAAGCTTTCTTT. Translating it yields CASSYRLNTEAFF.